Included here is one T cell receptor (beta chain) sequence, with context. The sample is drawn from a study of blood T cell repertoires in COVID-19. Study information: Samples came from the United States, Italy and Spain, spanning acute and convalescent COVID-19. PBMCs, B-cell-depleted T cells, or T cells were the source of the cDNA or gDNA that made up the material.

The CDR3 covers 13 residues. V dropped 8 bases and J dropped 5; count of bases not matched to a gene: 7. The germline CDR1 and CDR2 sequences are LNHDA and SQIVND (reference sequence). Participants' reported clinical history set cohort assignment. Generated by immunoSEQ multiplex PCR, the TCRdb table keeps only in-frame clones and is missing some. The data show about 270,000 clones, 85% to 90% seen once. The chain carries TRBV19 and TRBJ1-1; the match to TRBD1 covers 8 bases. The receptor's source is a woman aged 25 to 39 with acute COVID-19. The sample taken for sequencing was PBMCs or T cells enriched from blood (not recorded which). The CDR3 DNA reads TGTGCCAGTGCGAAGACAGGGGATACTGAAGCTTTCTTT. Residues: CASAKTGDTEAFF.